This TCR beta chain was observed in a study of T-cell memory formation after mild COVID-19. Looking at the study overall: For the most part, TCR clusters were specific to one donor. Overall study results and limits: There was a balanced CD4/CD8 profile in clones contracting day 15 to 85, and later expanders leaned CD4+. Chiefly within CM and EM were the contracting CD4+ clones; CD8+ ones were within EMRA.

The CDR3 is 14 amino acids. Germline-derived CDR1 and CDR2 are MNHEY and SVGAGI. Unmatched junction bases numbered 9, after V lost 6 bases and J lost 7 bases. Details on this clonotype: Antigen specificity is unknown.

Amplification by 5'RACE using constant-segment primers produced TCR alpha and TCR beta cDNA libraries that carried sample barcodes and UMIs. TCRdb reprocessed the 5' RACE reads with MiXCR, giving one entry per CDR3 protein. Of approximately 410,000 distinct CDR3 sequences in the sample, 23% were seen once. This TCR was sampled from an adult woman who had mild COVID-19 (a few samples of this study predate the infection). Cell type and time point are not known. This chain uses TRBV6-5 with TRBJ1-2; 9 bases match TRBD1. Sample: PBMCs or a T cell subset sorted from them (not recorded which). CDR3 in DNA: TGTGCCAGCAGCGAAAAAACAGGGGGCGGTGGCTACACCTTC. Encoded protein: CASSEKTGGGGYTF.